The table lists the clone carrying this T cell receptor (beta chain) with a few counts. The study reverse transcribed the entire isolated RNA, so it sequenced expressed TCRB transcripts. The data were produced by immunoSEQ multiplex PCR, yet TCRdb's version contains in-frame clones alone and is incomplete. The table records over 350,000 clones, approximately 16% of them present only once. These data come from a study of beta chain features in type 1 diabetes. The TCR sequence derives from a woman aged 18 to 35 in good health. Sample: naive CD4+ T cells from blood.

The CDR3 here is CASSIWTSASDEQFF. The CDR3 DNA reads as TGTGCCAGTAGTATATGGACTAGCGCGAGCGATGAGCAGTTCTTC. The rearrangement joins TRBV19 to TRBJ2-1; 9 bases are shared with TRBD2. From germline, CDR1 is LNHDA and CDR2 SQIVND (reference sequence). Trimming took 2 bases from V and 8 from J; bases not matched to a gene: 7. The CDR3 has 15 residues. The complete variable domain, with remaining parts taken from reference TRBV19 and TRBJ2-1, reads DGGITQSPKYLFRKEGQNVTLSCEQNLNHDAMYWYRQDPGQGLRLIYYSQIVNDFQKGDIAEGYSVSREKKESFPLTVTSAQKNPTAFYLCASSIWTSASDEQFFGPGTRLTVL.